The 27 T cell receptor beta chains in this list originate from one sample, sequenced in a study of cytotoxic CD8 clonotypes in ibrutinib-treated CLL. This table comes from immunoSEQ multiplex PCR, and its TCRdb copy is limited to in-frame clones, with some not included. The sample includes over 40,000 clones, around four fifths of them seen just once. The sequenced sample was PBMCs, obtained after 24 months of ibrutinib treatment. These receptors came from a human donor with chronic lymphocytic leukemia.

This clone has just a few counts. The V call is TRBV9, the J call TRBJ1-1; 7 nucleotides match TRBD1. Per the germline V gene, CDR1 is SGDLS and CDR2 is YYNGEE. Trimming cost V 2 bases and J 3 bases; bases outside gene matches: 4. The CDR3 totals 14 residues. In DNA, the CDR3 is TGTGCCAGCAGCGTTACAGGGGCGGACACTGAAGCTTTCTTT. The encoded protein is CASSVTGADTEAFF.

This rearrangement joins TRBV7-9 to TRBJ2-5; possibly TRBD1 for D (5 bases). Trimming shortened V by 1 base and J by 5 bases, and 8 bases separated the two germline ends. The germline CDR1 and CDR2 sequences are SEHNR and FQNEAQ (reference sequence). There are 13 residues in the CDR3. CDR3 loop: CASSLVGRETQYF. The CDR3 DNA follows: TGTGCCAGCAGCTTAGTGGGGCGGGAGACCCAGTACTTC.

The V call is TRBV11-3, the J call TRBJ2-1; possibly TRBD2 for D (5 bases). Trimming stripped 4 bases from V and 3 bases from J, with 19 bases between. CDR3 length equals 17 residues. The V gene's germline CDR1 is SGHNT and CDR2 YENEEA. CDR3 nucleotide sequence: TGTGCCAGCAGCTCCGGTACTGGGTACGGAGGCTACAATGAGCAGTTCTTC. It yields the protein CASSSGTGYGGYNEQFF.

The chain recombines TRBV7-9 with TRBJ2-7, with TRBD1 as a possible D gene (5 bases). Germline-derived CDR1 and CDR2 are SEHNR and FQNEAQ (reference sequence). The germline V and J ends were trimmed by 6 bases and 3 bases, with 12 bases remaining between them. The length of the CDR3 is 13 residues. The CDR3 spells CASSIQGVYEQYF. DNA of the CDR3: TGTGCCAGCAGTATCCAAGGGGTCTACGAGCAGTACTTC.

The gene calls are TRBV6-5 and TRBJ1-4, with D possibly being TRBD1 (5 bases). With 4 bases removed from V and 7 bases from J, the gap between germline ends came to 13 bases. The CDR3 totals 14 residues. Germline CDR1 MNHEY, CDR2 SVGAGI. Here the CDR3 reads CASSSYGAGEKLFF. The CDR3 bases are TGTGCCAGCAGTTCGTACGGGGCAGGTGAAAAACTGTTTTTT.

The chain is built from TRBV11-2 and TRBJ1-5; no firm D call. CDR3 length equals 14 residues. Deletions cut 1 base from V and 0 bases from J, with 4 bases between. Germline values: CDR1 SGHAT, CDR2 FQNNGV. CDR3 coding DNA: TGTGCCAGCAGCTTAGGAAGTAGCAATCAGCCCCAGCATTTT. As protein: CASSLGSSNQPQHF. The full variable domain, in which reference TRBV11-2 and TRBJ1-5 provide the parts outside the CDR3, is EAGVAQSPRYKIIEKRQSVAFWCNPISGHATLYWYQQILGQGPKLLIQFQNNGVVDDSQLPKDRFSAERLKGVDSTLKIQPAKLEDSAVYLCASSLGSSNQPQHFGDGTRLSIL.

V and J are TRBV29-1 and TRBJ2-1; 7 bases line up with TRBD1. V lost 5 bases, J lost 3 bases, and 1 base stayed unmatched. The CDR3 covers 12 residues. Germline CDR1 is SQVTM and CDR2 is ANQGSEA. The CDR3 DNA is TGCAGCGTTCGGGACAGCTACAATGAGCAGTTCTTC. Protein product: CSVRDSYNEQFF.

The J gene is TRBJ2-1, the V gene TRBV7-9, with a weak D call TRBD2 (5 bases). The ends were cut back, 3 bases at V and 9 bases at J, with 12 bases in the middle. Germline V CDR1 and CDR2: SEHNR, FQNEAQ (reference sequence). CDR3 length: 13 amino acids. CDR3 bases: TGTGCCAGCAGCTTTGTCCGGGAAGGTGAGCAGTTCTTC. It codes for CASSFVREGEQFF.

CDR3 DNA: TGCGCCAGCAGTGAGACAGCCGTAGATACGCAGTATTTT. This translates into CASSETAVDTQYF. The chain employs TRBV10-1 and TRBJ2-3; no definite D call. Germline V CDR1 and CDR2: WNHNN, SYGVQD (reference sequence). CDR3 length: 13 residues. The germline V and J ends were trimmed by 2 bases and 5 bases, with 8 bases remaining between them.

In the case of this clone: Other DNA sequences of this sample code for an identical CDR3. This rearrangement joins TRBV28 to TRBJ2-7; D not certain. Germline CDR1 MDHEN, CDR2 SYDVKM. Trimming removed 4 bases at V and 2 bases at J, with 6 bases between. CDR3 size: 12 residues. Here the CDR3 DNA reads TGTGCCAGCAGTTCGTCCACCTACGAGCAGTACTTC. Residues: CASSSSTYEQYF.

This chain links TRBV5-8 with TRBJ2-2; no clear D gene. The CDR3 runs 17 residues. Deletions cut 0 bases from V and 7 bases from J, with 19 bases between. Germline CDR1 and CDR2: SGHTS and YDEGEE. The CDR3 is CASSLGAAAPGGGELFF. In nucleotides, the CDR3 is TGTGCCAGCAGCTTGGGGGCGGCGGCTCCCGGTGGCGGGGAGCTGTTTTTT. Looking up the rest from reference TRBV5-8 and TRBJ2-2 gives the full variable domain: EAGVTQSPTHLIKTRGQQATLRCSPISGHTSVYWYQQALGLGLQFLLWYDEGEERNRGNFPPRFSGRQFPNYSSELNVNALELEDSALYLCASSLGAAAPGGGELFFGEGSRLTVL.

This clone came up a few times. In DNA form, the CDR3 reads TGTGCCAGCAGCCAGCGTAAGGGATCTGGAAACACCATATATTTT. It translates to CASSQRKGSGNTIYF. The V gene is TRBV16, the J gene TRBJ1-3; D remains ambiguous. From germline, CDR1 is KGHSY and CDR2 FQNENV. The CDR3 has 15 residues. V dropped 3 bases and J dropped 1 base, with 10 bases sitting between them.

The rearrangement uses TRBV4-2 and TRBJ2-1, with 7 bases fitting TRBD1. The CDR3 is 15 residues long. Per germline, CDR1 LGHNA and CDR2 YNFKEQ. Trimming cost V 0 bases and J 3 bases; bases outside gene matches: 2. The CDR3 DNA follows: TGTGCCAGCAGCCAAGATGGGGACAGCTACAATGAGCAGTTCTTC. It encodes CASSQDGDSYNEQFF.

The genes are TRBV6-5 and TRBJ2-5, with 8 positions matching TRBD1. This CDR3 is built from 16 residues. V was pared by 4 bases and J by 2 bases, with 9 bases of the junction left unmatched. The germline CDR1 and CDR2 sequences are MNHEY and SVGAGI. As DNA, the CDR3 is TGTGCCAGCAGTTTCGGGACAGGAATATCGCAAGAGACCCAGTACTTC. Translated: CASSFGTGISQETQYF.

The chain carries TRBV9 and TRBJ2-1, with D possibly matching TRBD2 (5 bases). Germline values: CDR1 SGDLS, CDR2 YYNGEE. V gave up 0 bases and J gave up 4 bases, with 11 bases separating them. This CDR3 has 15 residues. CDR3 sequence reads: CASSVDPADYNEQFF. The CDR3 bases are TGTGCCAGCAGCGTAGACCCAGCGGATTACAATGAGCAGTTCTTC.

This clone was recorded only once. The chain has TRBV7-2 and TRBJ2-3; TRBD2 agrees at 11 bases. The CDR3 totals 16 residues. Germline CDR1 SGHTA, CDR2 FQGNSA. The V and J ends lost 5 bases and 4 bases, in that order; junction bases with no gene match: 8. CDR3 in amino acids: CASSQGLAAKADTQYF. CDR3 in DNA: TGTGCCAGCAGCCAGGGACTAGCGGCTAAGGCAGATACGCAGTATTTT.

This chain uses TRBV19 with TRBJ1-2, with 9 bases lining up with TRBD1. The junction had 7 bases not matched to a gene; V was cut back by 4 bases and J by 4 bases. The CDR3 has 15 amino acids. Germline V gene lookup returns CDR1 LNHDA and CDR2 SQIVND (reference sequence). The CDR3, as DNA: TGTGCCAGTAGTACCATACAGGGGGCTGTCTATGGCTACACCTTC. Protein product: CASSTIQGAVYGYTF.

The chain couples TRBV2 to TRBJ1-5; D is uncertain. Deletions cut 9 bases from V and 0 bases from J, with 12 bases between. The CDR3 sequence is 14 residues long. Germline loops: CDR1 SNHLY, CDR2 FYNNEI. This CDR3 is CASRRMYSNQPQHF. The CDR3 nucleotides read TGTGCCAGTCGACGGATGTATAGCAATCAGCCCCAGCATTTT. Supplemented by reference TRBV2 and TRBJ1-5, the full variable domain reads EPEVTQTPSHQVTQMGQEVILRCVPISNHLYFYWYRQILGQKVEFLVSFYNNEISEKSEIFDDQFSVERPDGSNFTLKIRSTKLEDSAMYFCASRRMYSNQPQHFGDGTRLSIL.

V and J are TRBV7-3 and TRBJ2-6; the D gene is possibly TRBD2 (5 bases). This CDR3 comprises 16 residues. Germline V gene lookup returns CDR1 SGHTA and CDR2 FQGTGA. Trimming shortened V by 1 base and J by 4 bases, and 11 bases separated the two germline ends. The CDR3 loop is CASSLSFGVGANVLTF. CDR3 bases: TGTGCCAGCAGCTTAAGCTTCGGGGTAGGGGCCAACGTCCTGACTTTC.

This chain links TRBV19 with TRBJ2-5; the D gene is possibly TRBD2 (6 bases). V lost 5 bases and J lost 4, with 14 bases in between. The germline V gene has CDR1 LNHDA and CDR2 SQIVND (reference sequence). The CDR3 contains 14 residues. CDR3 nucleotide sequence: TGTGCCAGTAGTCAGTGGGGGGATCGAGAGACCCAGTACTTC. Protein sequence: CASSQWGDRETQYF. The full variable domain, in which reference TRBV19 and TRBJ2-5 provide the parts outside the CDR3, is DGGITQSPKYLFRKEGQNVTLSCEQNLNHDAMYWYRQDPGQGLRLIYYSQIVNDFQKGDIAEGYSVSREKKESFPLTVTSAQKNPTAFYLCASSQWGDRETQYFGPGTRLLVL.

This clone has only a few counts. The chain carries TRBV5-1 and TRBJ2-3, with TRBD2 identical over 13 bases. From germline, CDR1 is SGHRS and CDR2 YFSETQ. V lost 4 bases, J lost 1 base, and 3 bases stayed unmatched. The CDR3 spans 16 residues. CDR3 amino acids: CASSGTSGTRTDTQYF. The CDR3 DNA follows: TGCGCCAGCAGCGGGACTAGCGGGACGCGCACAGATACGCAGTATTTT.

V gene TRBV7-9 combines with J gene TRBJ2-7; 8 bases are shared with TRBD1. Trimming cost V 4 bases and J 2 bases; bases outside gene matches: 4. Germline lookup yields CDR1 SEHNR and CDR2 FQNEAQ (reference sequence). CDR3 length: 14 amino acids. Here the CDR3 reads CASSSRTGPYEQYF. The CDR3 bases are TGTGCCAGCAGCTCACGGACAGGGCCCTACGAGCAGTACTTC.

J is TRBJ1-2 and V is TRBV2; the D is unclear. Germline CDR1 SNHLY, CDR2 FYNNEI. V lost 5 bases to trimming and J lost 6 bases, with 22 bases between them. This CDR3 has 16 residues. DNA for the CDR3: TGTGCCAGCAGTTCAGGAGCCGTTACCCAAGTCAATGGCTACACCTTC. It encodes CASSSGAVTQVNGYTF.

The rearrangement joins TRBV29-1 to TRBJ1-2; possible D gene TRBD1, 6 bases. Per germline, CDR1 SQVTM and CDR2 ANQGSEA. CDR3 length: 13 amino acids. The V end was cut by 4 bases, the J end by 6 bases, with 15 bases between. CDR3 bases: TGCAGCGTTGCTCACAGGGATAGTCATGGCTACACCTTC. Its translation is CSVAHRDSHGYTF.

The J gene is TRBJ2-1, the V gene TRBV5-1; no clear D. This CDR3 contains 16 residues. CDR1 is SGHRS, CDR2 YFSETQ, per germline. V dropped 0 bases and J dropped 0 bases, with 10 bases sitting between them. The CDR3 sequence: CASSLVGGSSYNEQFF. Here the CDR3 DNA reads TGCGCCAGCAGCTTGGTTGGCGGAAGCTCCTACAATGAGCAGTTCTTC.

The chain is built from TRBV27 and TRBJ1-2; 9 nucleotides line up with TRBD1. V shed 5 bases, J shed 4 bases, and the junction held 5 bases outside the gene matches. CDR1 is MNHEY, CDR2 SMNVEV, per germline (reference sequence). The CDR3 length is 14 residues. The CDR3 here is CASSQDRGSYGYTF. The CDR3 DNA follows: TGTGCCAGCAGTCAGGACAGGGGAAGCTATGGCTACACCTTC.

The CDR3 is CASSFREGGEQFF. Here the CDR3 DNA reads TGTGCCAGCAGCTTTCGGGAAGGGGGTGAGCAGTTCTTC. The rearrangement joins TRBV7-9 to TRBJ2-1, with TRBD1 as a possible D gene (6 bases). The CDR3 runs 13 residues. Germline V gene lookup returns CDR1 SEHNR and CDR2 FQNEAQ (reference sequence). The germline V and J ends were trimmed by 3 bases and 9 bases, with 12 bases remaining between them.